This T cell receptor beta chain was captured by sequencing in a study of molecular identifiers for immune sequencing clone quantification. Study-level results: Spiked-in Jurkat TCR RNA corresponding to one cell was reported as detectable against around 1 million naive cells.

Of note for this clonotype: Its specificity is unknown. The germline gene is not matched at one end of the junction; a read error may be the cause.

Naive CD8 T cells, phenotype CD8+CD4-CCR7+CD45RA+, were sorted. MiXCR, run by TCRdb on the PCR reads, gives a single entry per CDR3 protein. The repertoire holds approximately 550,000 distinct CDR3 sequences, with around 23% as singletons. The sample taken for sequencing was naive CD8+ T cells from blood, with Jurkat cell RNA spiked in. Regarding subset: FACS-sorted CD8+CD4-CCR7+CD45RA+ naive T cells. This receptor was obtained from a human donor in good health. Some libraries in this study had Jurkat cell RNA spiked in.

For the CDR3, the DNA is TGTGTCAGCAGTGACCCGTCAGACGAGCAGTACTTC. Protein sequence: CVSSDPSDEQYF. J is TRBJ2-7 and V is TRBV6-1; D unclear. CDR3 length: 12 residues. Germline lookup yields CDR1 MNHNS and CDR2 SASEGT.